This TCR beta chain is from a study of T cells in Graves' hyperthyroidism and ophthalmopathy. Germline V CDR1 and CDR2: SGHTA, FQGNSA. The CDR3 spans 16 residues. With 4 bases removed from V and 2 bases from J, the gap between germline ends came to 14 bases. A lack of ophthalmopathy progression within 18 months defined stable Graves' hyperthyroidism. What was amplified from RNA transcripts were TCR beta CDR3 regions. The TCR CDR3 first-round RT-PCR relied on the HTBI primer set. TCRdb re-derived calls from the multiplex PCR reads in MiXCR, one entry per CDR3 protein. The repertoire holds some 690,000 distinct CDR3 sequences, with around a sixth as singletons.

Sequenced: blood. This clonotype originated in a man aged 45 to 65 with Graves' hyperthyroidism. This chain joins TRBV7-2 and TRBJ2-2, with a possible D match to TRBD1 (5 bases). DNA of the CDR3: TGTGCCAGCAGCTGGGCGGACACTATTAACACCGGGGAGCTGTTTTTT. The encoded protein is CASSWADTINTGELFF.